A selection of T cell receptor beta chains follows, all from one sample in a study of blood T cell repertoires in COVID-19. Profiled with immunoSEQ multiplex PCR; TCRdb holds only in-frame clones, not every one. This table holds roughly 86,000 clones, about 85% found once. Sequencing was done on a sample of peripheral blood. The receptors here all came from an elderly woman with COVID-19, enrolled during active disease. Both conserved end residues are part of each CDR3. Fields, in order: clone size, D gene, V gene, J gene, CDR3 protein, CDR3 DNA. A D gene is named only where the DNA matches it firmly. Rows give clone size only sometimes, using once, few, many, or a class for an expanded clone.

-,TRBD1,TRBV5-1,TRBJ2-3,CASSGTGGTDTQYF,TGCGCCAGCTCTGGGACAGGGGGCACAGATACGCAGTATTTT
-,TRBD1,TRBV7-8,TRBJ1-2,CASSPTGGANYGYTF,TGTGCCAGCAGCCCCACAGGGGGAGCTAACTATGGCTACACCTTC
-,-,TRBV7-2,TRBJ1-5,CASSPGHYSNQPQHF,TGTGCCAGCAGCCCTGGACACTATAGCAATCAGCCCCAGCATTTT
-,TRBD1,TRBV3-1/TRBV3-2,TRBJ1-2,CASSQQGADGYTF,TGTGCCAGCAGCCAGCAGGGGGCGGATGGCTACACCTTC
-,-,TRBV5-1,TRBJ2-2,CASSASFRDKGAGELFF,TGCGCCAGCAGCGCGTCCTTCCGGGACAAAGGGGCCGGGGAGCTGTTTTTT
few,-,TRBV5-1,TRBJ2-7,CASSSQGSYEQYF,TGCGCCAGCAGCTCGCAGGGTTCCTACGAGCAGTACTTC
-,-,TRBV9,TRBJ2-5,CASSPQRALDRETQYF,TGTGCCAGCAGCCCACAACGGGCACTAGATAGGGAGACCCAGTACTTC
-,TRBD2,TRBV29-1,TRBJ2-1,CSVYFASGSSLGISYNEQFF,TGCAGCGTATATTTCGCTAGCGGGAGCTCGTTGGGGATTTCCTACAATGAGCAGTTCTTC
-,-,TRBV4-2,TRBJ1-4,CASSQGSQGVEKLFF,TGTGCCAGCAGCCAAGGATCGCAGGGCGTTGAAAAACTGTTTTTT
-,-,TRBV5-5,TRBJ2-7,CASSLRGQFSYEQYF,TGTGCCAGCAGCTTGAGAGGTCAGTTCTCCTACGAGCAGTACTTC